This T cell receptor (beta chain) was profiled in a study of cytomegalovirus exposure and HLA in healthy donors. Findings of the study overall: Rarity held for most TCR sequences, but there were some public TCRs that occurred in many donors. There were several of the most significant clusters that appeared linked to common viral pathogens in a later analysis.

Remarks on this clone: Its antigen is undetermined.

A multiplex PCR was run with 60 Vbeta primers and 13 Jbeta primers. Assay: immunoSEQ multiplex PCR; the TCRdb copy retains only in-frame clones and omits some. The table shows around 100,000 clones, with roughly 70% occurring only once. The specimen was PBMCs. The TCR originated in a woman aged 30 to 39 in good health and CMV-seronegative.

The CDR3 spells CASLVQGWPEAFF. Here the CDR3 DNA reads TGTGCCAGCTTAGTACAGGGATGGCCTGAAGCTTTCTTT. The chain is built from TRBV6-6 and TRBJ1-1, with a possible D match to TRBD1 (6 bases). This CDR3 spans 13 amino acids. V was pared by 8 bases and J by 6 bases, with 16 bases between. Germline CDR1 is MNHNY and CDR2 is SVGAGI (reference sequence).